This T cell receptor (beta chain) comes out of a study of T cell changes during pregnancy in multiple sclerosis (dated by TCRdb to between 2018 and 2020). As for the study more broadly: In women with multiple sclerosis, the researchers looked at how the T cell repertoire shifted as pregnancy progressed.

Turning to this clone: The antigen this receptor binds is unknown. No much larger clone exists at a distance of one base, and base qualities are not known.

The CDR3 sequence holds 16 residues, the cysteine and phenylalanine included. Just CDR3 DNA is preserved here, 48 bases in frame from base 1. V is trimmed back by 2 bases and J by 7 bases, and the junction contains 9 bases that no gene match accounts for. The germline V gene provides CDR1 SGHDT and CDR2 YYEEEE. The library came from the immunoSEQ multiplex PCR assay. What TCRdb holds here is the immuneACCESS table cut down to in-frame rearrangements. Part of the clones is not present; checked against another copy, under half of the missing clones reflect an unresolved V gene, and the others are unexplained. This sample gives roughly 52,000 clones in total; about nine tenths of them show up just once. Together, the top ten hold over 0.45% of the sample.

The V gene is TRBV5-6 and the J gene is TRBJ1-2; 12 junctional bases match TRBD1. Sequencing was performed on CD4+ T cells from peripheral blood mononuclear cells, taken in the first trimester of pregnancy. The sequence was obtained from a female donor with multiple sclerosis, enrolled in a pregnancy study. The nucleotide sequence is given as TGTGCCAGCAGCTTACCTCCGGGACAGGGGGCGCTTGGCTACACCTTC. It codes for CASSLPPGQGALGYTF.